The present T cell receptor (beta chain) was sequenced within a study of shared clonotypes between healthy human individuals. For the study at large: Donor composition was a couple of women and three men, aged 18 to 49. Overall study findings and caveats: Naive CD4 clonotypes were shared across several donors at about 5%. Across subsets, estimated richness was generally greater for naive than for memory populations.

As for this clone: Antigen: not known.

Each subset's genomic DNA was split evenly across several immunoSEQ plates. Profiling relied on immunoSEQ multiplex PCR, and the TCRdb table lists in-frame clones only, not all of them. Altogether 550,000 to 850,000 clones are present, over 65% being singletons, with the ten largest covering 1.7%. This CDR3 comprises 16 residues. V lost 1 base to trimming and J lost 3 bases; unmatched junction nucleotides: 7. Germline V gene data show CDR1 as SGHRS and CDR2 as YFSETQ. The sample taken for sequencing was memory CD4+ T cells sorted from blood. As for subset: CD45RA-negative fraction. The TCR sequence derives from a woman under 40 in good health. The chain carries TRBV5-1 and TRBJ2-3; 8 bases fit TRBD2. CDR3: CASSLRSREVTDTQYF. CDR3 DNA: TGCGCCAGCAGCTTGAGGTCGCGGGAGGTAACAGATACGCAGTATTTT.